The TCR beta chain under discussion was sequenced for a study of shared clonotypes between healthy human individuals. The material for each subset, its genomic DNA, was split evenly across several immunoSEQ plates. It was on ten immunoSEQ deep assay plates that unsorted PBMC DNA was sequenced. Data came from immunoSEQ multiplex PCR; TCRdb stores just in-frame clones and leaves some out. The sample holds about half a million clones, 60% to 80% seen once. This clone was counted ten times or more. Germline values: CDR1 MNHEY, CDR2 SMNVEV (reference sequence). Unmatched junction bases numbered 3, after V lost 9 bases and J lost 2 bases. The CDR3 has 12 residues. Donors comprised healthy HIV-negative adults lacking recent acute infections or vaccinations.

Material for sequencing was PBMCs. This TCR derives from a woman aged 40 to 49 in good health. Some clones in this sample may be carry-over from other donors' samples. V is TRBV27 and J is TRBJ1-2; 7 bases match TRBD1. This chain's CDR3 is CASPGQNYGYTF. CDR3 bases: TGTGCCAGTCCGGGACAGAACTATGGCTACACCTTC.